This TCR beta chain was sequenced in a study of T cells in Graves' hyperthyroidism and ophthalmopathy (dated by TCRdb to the late 2010s). Context from the whole study: Peripheral blood samples were taken at the time of initial diagnosis, prior to any treatment. After blood sampling, hyperthyroidism patients were treated with methimazole at a starting dose of 30 mg daily, and ophthalmopathy patients were treated with high-dose intravenous methylprednisolone. The study also compared thyroid tissue and blood T-cell repertoires from 5 to 7 Graves' hyperthyroidism patients. The 75 to 100 discovery patients were divided at random into training and test sets in a 7:3 ratio. According to the paper, TCR Vbeta CDR3 sequencing was carried out on roughly 130 peripheral blood samples, which came from 40 to 45 ophthalmopathy, around 74 hyperthyroidism and about 17 progressor patients. Prospective prediction of ophthalmopathy was tested in an independent validation cohort consisting of 18 hyperthyroidism patients and approximately 16 patients who later progressed to ophthalmopathy. A discovery cohort of about a hundred patients, roughly 43 with Graves' ophthalmopathy and about 60 with stable Graves' hyperthyroidism, was used to find distinguishing TCR V-J signatures. Summary of the overall study and its limitations: Blood samples also contained most of the expanded thyroid clonotypes (frequency above 0.001), which suggests that blood repertoires may reflect thyroid immune responses. Sample size was not statistically predetermined, and blinding of investigators to group allocation was not performed. During validation, the model predicted progression to ophthalmopathy a median of about 6.3 months ahead of onset, with roughly 65% sensitivity and under 85% specificity. A model built on a 13 V-J signature distinguished ophthalmopathy from stable hyperthyroidism, reaching roughly 88% sensitivity and 81.08% specificity in cross-validation and 80%/75% in testing.

Per the germline V gene, MNHNS is the CDR1 and SASEGT is the CDR2. Reading from cysteine to phenylalanine, the CDR3 counts 14 amino acids. Solely the CDR3 DNA is kept, with 42 bases framed from the first base. Deletion took 5 bases off V and 2 bases off J, with a span of 10 bases between the germline ends. Graves' hyperthyroidism was defined as stable when no progression to ophthalmopathy occurred over 18 months of follow-up. Hyperthyroidism patients were newly diagnosed, had a disease duration of under 2 months, and were aged 18 to 65 years. The study excluded patients with uncontrolled infections, other autoimmune diseases, pregnancy or lactation. Clinical symptoms, serum thyroxine and TRAb, thyroid ultrasound, and orbital computed tomography formed the basis for the diagnoses. PBMCs were separated from 8 to 10 ml of fresh peripheral blood using Ficoll-Paque density gradient centrifugation. Total RNA was extracted using Trizol reagent, and RNA quality was assessed on an Agilent 2100 Bioanalyzer.

At least ten counts were recorded for this clonotype. No antigen is known for it. Per-nucleotide qualities are absent, and no much larger clonotype sits a single base away. Amplification of TCR beta CDR3 regions was carried out from RNA transcripts. A first-round RT-PCR of the TCR CDR3 used the HTBI primer set with the Qiagen OneStep RT-PCR kit. A second multiplex PCR round built the libraries, followed by size selection and purification. Sequencing of the libraries was done on an Illumina HiSeq2000 using paired-end 100 bp reads. Regarding the original processing steps: SOAPnuke was used to process the raw data, throwing out any read that contained adapters or uncalled bases, had a mean Phred below 15, or lacked an exact constant-primer or identifier match. High-quality paired reads were merged with COPE v1.2.5, and unique nucleotide sequences were defined as clonotypes. MiTCR v1.1 was used to align clonotypes to the IMGT TRBV, TRBD and TRBJ reference segments. The analysis included only V-J combinations with a frequency above 0.0001, which together covered around 99% of the repertoires. A TCS score was defined as the ratio of F50 (clonal expansion) to E x V (chaos), with BLOSUM62-based TCRdist applied between CDR3 peptides within each V-J. Welch's t-statistics and random forest reduced approximately 520 V-J features to fewer than 15, which were used in a naive Bayes classifier (R e1071). TCRdb reworked the public reads: Q25 trimming with fastp, MiXCR clone assembly, productive beta chains retained. CDR3 protein duplicates are merged, each entry listing the most common genes and DNA. For this entry, the V and J calls and clone size follow TCRdb and not the study's own pipeline. The sample records more than 350,000 distinct CDR3 sequences, around 14% of which are singletons. The ten largest clones represent 32% of the sample.

The sequenced sample was blood. Rearrangement joined TRBV6-1 to TRBJ1-5, with the D gene not clear enough to name. This TCR came from a woman aged 25-40 years with Graves' hyperthyroidism. The CDR3 corresponds to CASSSQRGNQPQHF. The DNA sequence reads TGTGCCAGCAGTTCCCAACGAGGCAATCAGCCCCAGCATTTT.